This T cell receptor (beta chain) derives from a study of beta chain features in type 1 diabetes. Study in general: Patient and healthy donor groups were alike in age, gender and cell yields.

Notes on the study in general: Since sequencing was performed on cDNA, cells with high TCR expression could be over-represented. Patients with type 1 diabetes carried fewer insertions and had more deletions at their VDJ junctions. Among patients, naive, central memory and Treg TCRB repertoires appeared more similar than among healthy donors. Shorter TCRB CDR3s, moderately but significantly so, were found in Type 1 diabetes patients in all four CD4+ subsets.

V trimming: 0 bases; J trimming: 6 bases; junction bases outside the gene matches: 3. The length of the CDR3 is 14 residues. The germline gives CDR1 LNHNV, CDR2 YYDKDF (reference sequence). Notes on this clone: Its specificity is not known.

Since all of the isolated RNA was reverse transcribed, expressed TCRB transcripts were what got sequenced. Sequencing used immunoSEQ multiplex PCR; TCRdb keeps in-frame clones, though not all of them. The sample contains some 170,000 clones, roughly 60% of which appear only once. This TCR was sampled from a man aged 25 to 45 with type 1 diabetes. Sequencing input: naive CD4+ T cells from blood. The J gene is TRBJ2-7, the V gene TRBV15; TRBD1 matches at 9 bases. Written as DNA, the CDR3 is TGTGCCACCAGCAGAGATTTGACAGGGGGCGAGCAGTACTTC. Encoded protein: CATSRDLTGGEQYF.